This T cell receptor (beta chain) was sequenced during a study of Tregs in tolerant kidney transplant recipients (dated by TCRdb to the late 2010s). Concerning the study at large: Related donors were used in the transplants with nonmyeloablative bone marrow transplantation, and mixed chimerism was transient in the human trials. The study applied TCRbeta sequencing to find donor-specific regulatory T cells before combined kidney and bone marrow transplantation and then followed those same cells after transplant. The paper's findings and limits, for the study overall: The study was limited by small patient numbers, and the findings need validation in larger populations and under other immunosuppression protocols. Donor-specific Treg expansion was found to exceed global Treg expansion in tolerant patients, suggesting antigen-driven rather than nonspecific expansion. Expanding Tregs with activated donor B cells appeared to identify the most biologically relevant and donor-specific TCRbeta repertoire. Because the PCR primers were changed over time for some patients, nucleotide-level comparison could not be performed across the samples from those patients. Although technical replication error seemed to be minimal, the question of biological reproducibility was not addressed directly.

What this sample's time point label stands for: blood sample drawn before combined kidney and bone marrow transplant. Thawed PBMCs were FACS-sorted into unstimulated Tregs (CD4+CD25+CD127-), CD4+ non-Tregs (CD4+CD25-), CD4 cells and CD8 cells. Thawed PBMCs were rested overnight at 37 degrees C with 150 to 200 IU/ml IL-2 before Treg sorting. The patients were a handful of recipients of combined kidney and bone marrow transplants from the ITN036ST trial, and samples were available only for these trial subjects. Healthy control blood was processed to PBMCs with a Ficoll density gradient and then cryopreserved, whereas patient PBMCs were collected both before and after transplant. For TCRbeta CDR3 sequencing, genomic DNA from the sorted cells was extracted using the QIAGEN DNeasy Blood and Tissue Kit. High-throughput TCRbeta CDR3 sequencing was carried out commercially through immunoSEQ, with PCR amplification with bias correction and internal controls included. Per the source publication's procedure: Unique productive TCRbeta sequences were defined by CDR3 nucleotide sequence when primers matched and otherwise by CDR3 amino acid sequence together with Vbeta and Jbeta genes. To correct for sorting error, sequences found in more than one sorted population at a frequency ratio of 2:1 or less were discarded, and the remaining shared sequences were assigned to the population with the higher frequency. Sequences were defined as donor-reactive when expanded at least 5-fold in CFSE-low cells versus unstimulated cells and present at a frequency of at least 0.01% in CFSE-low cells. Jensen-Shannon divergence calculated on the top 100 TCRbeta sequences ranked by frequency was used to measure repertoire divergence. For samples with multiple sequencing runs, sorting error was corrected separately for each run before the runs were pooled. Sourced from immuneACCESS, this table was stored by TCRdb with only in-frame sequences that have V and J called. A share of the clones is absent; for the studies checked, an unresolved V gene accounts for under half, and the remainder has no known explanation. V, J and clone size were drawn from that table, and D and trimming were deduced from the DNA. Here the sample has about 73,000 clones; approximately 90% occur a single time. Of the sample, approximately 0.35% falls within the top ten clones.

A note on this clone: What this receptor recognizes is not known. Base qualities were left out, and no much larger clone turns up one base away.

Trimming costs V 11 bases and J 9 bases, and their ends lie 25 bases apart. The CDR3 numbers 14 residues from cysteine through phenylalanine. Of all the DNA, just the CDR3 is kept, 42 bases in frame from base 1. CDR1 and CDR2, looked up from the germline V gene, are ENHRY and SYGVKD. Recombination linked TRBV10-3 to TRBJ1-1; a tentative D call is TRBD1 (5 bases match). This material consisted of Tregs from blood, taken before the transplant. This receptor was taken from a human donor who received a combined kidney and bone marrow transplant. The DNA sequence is TGTGCCTCGGGAACTTCGATTTCAGGGAGTAAAGCTTTCTTT. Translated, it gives CASGTSISGSKAFF.